This TCR beta chain appears in the sequencing data of a study of CDR3 diversity in severe acne (dated by TCRdb to the late 2010s). Library generation was performed with PCR. Sequencing relied on an Illumina HiSeq 2000. TCRdb trimmed the raw reads at Q25, called clones with MiXCR and kept productive beta chains. Duplicate CDR3 protein sequences are folded into a single record with the most common DNA and genes. The sample has around 94,000 distinct CDR3 sequences on record, roughly half of them singletons. Around 11% of the sample comes from the top ten. There are 14 amino acids in the CDR3, from cysteine to phenylalanine inclusive. Only the CDR3 DNA is retained, 42 bases long and in frame from the first base. CDR1 is given as ENHRY and CDR2 as SYGVKD, both from the germline V gene. V lost 0 bases and J lost 2 bases; the stretch between them is 7 bases long. At least ten counts were recorded for this clonotype. The clone's antigen remains unknown. Nothing much larger sits one base from this clone, and base qualities are not available.

The chain is encoded by TRBV10-3 joined to TRBJ2-5; TRBD2 is possibly the D segment (5 matching bases). The sequence was obtained from a male donor with acne. The source material was blood. CDR3 sequence: CAISESLAQETQYF. The DNA sequence follows: TGTGCCATCAGTGAGTCGCTAGCACAAGAGACCCAGTACTTC.